The next 21 T cell receptor beta chains were all read from a single sample in a study of OX40 agonist ivuxolimab in advanced cancers. Method: immunoSEQ multiplex PCR; TCRdb's copy keeps in-frame clones and lacks some. The sample has 75,000 to 95,000 clones, around 90% seen once; the top ten hold roughly 9.6%. Sequences were derived from CD4+ or CD8+ T cells sorted from blood, sampled in a trial of the OX40 agonist ivuxolimab. The receptor set was obtained from an adult with an advanced solid tumor such as melanoma, head and neck, liver or kidney cancer.

V and J are TRBV7-2 and TRBJ2-7; 9 bases are a match to TRBD2. The CDR3 is 14 residues long. The V and J ends lost 5 bases and 2 bases, in that order; junction bases with no gene match: 4. CDR1 SGHTA and CDR2 FQGNSA come from the germline V gene. CDR3 in amino acids: CASSVVAGAYEQYF. In nucleotides, the CDR3 is TGTGCCAGCAGCGTCGTAGCGGGGGCCTACGAGCAGTACTTC.

This sequence joins TRBV19 and TRBJ1-2; D may be TRBD1 (5 bases). The germline V and J ends were trimmed by 5 bases and 4 bases, with 17 bases remaining between them. The CDR3 totals 15 residues. Germline values: CDR1 LNHDA, CDR2 SQIVND (reference sequence). CDR3 in amino acids: CASSLRGVWAYGYTF. The CDR3 region has the DNA TGTGCCAGTAGTCTAAGAGGGGTTTGGGCCTATGGCTACACCTTC.

The chain joins TRBV30 to TRBJ2-7; D may be TRBD2 (5 bases). Per germline, CDR1 GTSNPN and CDR2 SVGIG (reference sequence). V lost 6 bases and J lost 3, with 12 bases in between. There are 12 residues in the CDR3. CDR3 residues: CACNRGVYEQYF. The CDR3 DNA follows: TGTGCCTGCAATCGGGGAGTCTACGAGCAGTACTTC. Full variable domain (missing parts from reference TRBV30 and TRBJ2-7): SQTIHQWPATLVQPVGSPLSLECTVEGTSNPNLYWYRQAAGRGLQLLFYSVGIGQISSEVPQNLSASRPQDRQFILSSKKLLLSDSGFYLCACNRGVYEQYFGPGTRLTVT.

This clone was recorded a few times. CDR3 in DNA: TGTGCCAGCAGTTTATCGGGGCCGTTGGGGGGGACCGGGGAGCTGTTTTTT. Translated: CASSLSGPLGGTGELFF. V usage is TRBV27 and J usage is TRBJ2-2; 7 bases line up with TRBD2. The CDR3 contains 17 residues. Germline assignment: CDR1 MNHEY and CDR2 SMNVEV (reference sequence). Losses at the gene ends were 0 bases for V and 5 bases for J; bases not matched to a gene: 9.

V usage is TRBV11-2 and J usage is TRBJ1-3; tentative D call: TRBD1 (6 bases). In germline, CDR1 is SGHAT, CDR2 FQNNGV. CDR3 length equals 15 residues. V was pared by 5 bases and J by 4 bases, with 15 bases between. CDR3 protein: CASSNYRETGNTIYF. In DNA, the CDR3 is TGTGCCAGCAGCAACTACAGGGAAACGGGAAACACCATATATTTT.

This clone was found once. The genes are TRBV6-1 and TRBJ2-7; possibly TRBD2 for D (7 bases). The CDR3 is 14 residues long. Germline CDR1 MNHNS, CDR2 SASEGT. V was trimmed by 2 bases and J by 3 bases, leaving 11 bases between them. The CDR3: CASSELRGGYEQYF. The CDR3 DNA sequence: TGTGCCAGCAGTGAATTGAGGGGGGGCTACGAGCAGTACTTC.

This chain connects TRBV5-1 to TRBJ2-1; the match to TRBD2 covers 11 bases. The V gene's germline CDR1 is SGHRS and CDR2 YFSETQ. V shed 2 bases and J 6 bases; nucleotides not matched to a gene: 4. This CDR3 region has 15 residues. Here the CDR3 DNA reads TGCGCCAGCAGCTTTAGCGGGGGGGCCTCCAATGAGCAGTTCTTC. Protein product: CASSFSGGASNEQFF.

The rearrangement links TRBV13 to TRBJ2-3, with D possibly TRBD1 on 5 matching bases. There are 15 residues in the CDR3. V lost 5 bases to trimming and J lost 4 bases, with 16 bases between them. Per germline, CDR1 PRHDT and CDR2 FYEKMQ (reference sequence). The CDR3 coding sequence is TGTGCCAGCAGCCAGCCAGGGCAGGTCGCAGATACGCAGTATTTT. This gives the protein CASSQPGQVADTQYF.

The rearrangement joins TRBV10-3 to TRBJ2-7; D may be TRBD2 (6 bases). The germline CDR1 and CDR2 sequences are ENHRY and SYGVKD. The V gene lost 3 bases and the J gene lost 2 bases, with 14 bases spanning the gap. The CDR3 extends over 15 amino acids. The CDR3 nucleotides read TGTGCCATCAGTGAAAGGGCGCGGGAAGCCTACGAGCAGTACTTC. Its translation: CAISERAREAYEQYF.

The chain links TRBV4-3 to TRBJ2-5, with D hard to call. V gave up 0 bases and J gave up 1 base, with 12 bases separating them. The germline V gene has CDR1 LGHNA and CDR2 YSLEER. There are 16 residues in the CDR3. The CDR3 coding sequence is TGCGCCAGCAGCCAAGAAGGTCGCGGAATCCAAGAGACCCAGTACTTC. Translation: CASSQEGRGIQETQYF.

The rearrangement joins TRBV7-9 to TRBJ1-2; D is possibly TRBD1 (5 bases). CDR3 length: 15 amino acids. Trimming took off 4 bases at V and 0 bases at J, with 12 bases between the two ends. In germline, CDR1 is SEHNR, CDR2 FQNEAQ (reference sequence). CDR3 residues: CASSSGELANYGYTF. DNA of the CDR3: TGTGCCAGCAGCTCGGGGGAGTTAGCTAACTATGGCTACACCTTC.

This clone was seen more than once but under ten times. The gene calls are TRBV19 and TRBJ1-2; 8 bases fit TRBD1. V dropped 5 bases and J dropped 4; count of bases not matched to a gene: 6. The CDR3 covers 14 residues. The germline V gene has CDR1 LNHDA and CDR2 SQIVND (reference sequence). The CDR3 is CASSPGGAGYGYTF. In DNA form, the CDR3 reads TGTGCCAGTAGTCCAGGGGGCGCGGGCTATGGCTACACCTTC.

This clone has more than one count but fewer than ten. The chain is built from TRBV5-6 and TRBJ1-2; D may be TRBD1 (6 bases). CDR3 length equals 13 residues. Trimming removed 9 bases from V and 7 bases from J, with 19 bases in between. Looked up from germline, CDR1 is SGHDT and CDR2 is YYEEEE. The CDR3 nucleotides read TGTGCCACCGGTAAGGGGGACTTCGGTGGCTACACCTTC. Amino acid sequence: CATGKGDFGGYTF.

A single count supports this clone. This chain joins TRBV7-9 and TRBJ2-1, with a tentative D call TRBD2 (5 bases). The CDR3 loop spans 15 amino acids. V was cut by 5 bases and J by 4 bases, with 15 bases left in between. Germline V lookup: CDR1 SEHNR, CDR2 FQNEAQ (reference sequence). The CDR3 DNA reads as TGTGCCAGCAGCGTTGACAAGGGAGATTACAATGAGCAGTTCTTC. Translating it yields CASSVDKGDYNEQFF.

The chain carries TRBV7-3 and TRBJ2-1, with TRBD2 identical over 10 bases. The CDR3 loop spans 16 amino acids. Germline CDR1 reads SGHTA; CDR2 reads FQGTGA. The V gene end was trimmed by 5 bases and the J gene end by 7 bases; junction bases not matched to a gene: 11. The CDR3, as DNA: TGTGCCAGCAGCCTGGTAGCGGGGGGCTTGCGGAATGAGCAGTTCTTC. Protein: CASSLVAGGLRNEQFF.

CDR3 coding DNA: TGCGCCAGCAGCGCGGGACTAACGGAGACCCAGTACTTC. Its protein is CASSAGLTETQYF. J is TRBJ2-5 and V is TRBV23-1, with TRBD2 matching over 7 bases. TRBV23-1 counts as an open reading frame of uncertain function. The J segment lost 5 bases and the V segment lost 6 bases, leaving 6 bases of the junction unmatched. The CDR3 is 13 amino acids.

V is TRBV11-3 and J is TRBJ2-1, with D uncertain. This CDR3 spans 13 amino acids. Between the trimmed V and J ends, which lost 3 bases and 5 bases, there was a span of 8 bases. The V gene's germline CDR1 is SGHNT and CDR2 YENEEA. The CDR3 nucleotides read TGTGCCAGCAGCTTCAACAGCCACAATGAGCAGTTCTTC. Its protein product is CASSFNSHNEQFF.

V and J are TRBV19 and TRBJ1-2; D ambiguous. Trimming pared 6 bases from V and 5 bases from J, leaving 16 bases between. This CDR3 comprises 14 residues. From germline, CDR1 is LNHDA and CDR2 SQIVND (reference sequence). The CDR3 DNA reads as TGTGCCAGTAGCATCGGCGCTGGGGTATATGGCTACACCTTC. Its translation is CASSIGAGVYGYTF.

The chain links TRBV21-1 to TRBJ2-3; TRBD2, the table's D call, was not compared with the DNA. TRBV21-1 is described as a pseudogene. This CDR3 contains 17 residues. The CDR3 bases are TGTGCCAGCAGGCGGGAGACTAGCGGGGAATGCACAGATACGCAGTATTTT. Protein sequence: CASRRETSGECTDTQYF.

The rearrangement uses TRBV14 and TRBJ1-2, with 7 bases identical to TRBD1. CDR1 SGHDN and CDR2 FVKESK come from the germline V gene. The CDR3 runs to 17 residues. With V trimmed by 4 bases and J by 4 bases, 15 bases remained unmatched. The CDR3 loop is CASSLLPPGQDTYGYTF. In DNA, the CDR3 is TGTGCCAGCAGCCTCCTTCCCCCCGGACAGGACACCTATGGCTACACCTTC.

The V call is TRBV5-8, the J call TRBJ2-7, with a tentative D call TRBD1 (6 bases). V was cut by 5 bases and J by 0 bases, with 15 bases left in between. The germline V gene has CDR1 SGHTS and CDR2 YDEGEE. CDR3 length: 15 residues. CDR3 DNA sequence: TGTGCCAGCAGAAGACCCGGACAGCCCTCCTACGAGCAGTACTTC. Amino acids: CASRRPGQPSYEQYF.